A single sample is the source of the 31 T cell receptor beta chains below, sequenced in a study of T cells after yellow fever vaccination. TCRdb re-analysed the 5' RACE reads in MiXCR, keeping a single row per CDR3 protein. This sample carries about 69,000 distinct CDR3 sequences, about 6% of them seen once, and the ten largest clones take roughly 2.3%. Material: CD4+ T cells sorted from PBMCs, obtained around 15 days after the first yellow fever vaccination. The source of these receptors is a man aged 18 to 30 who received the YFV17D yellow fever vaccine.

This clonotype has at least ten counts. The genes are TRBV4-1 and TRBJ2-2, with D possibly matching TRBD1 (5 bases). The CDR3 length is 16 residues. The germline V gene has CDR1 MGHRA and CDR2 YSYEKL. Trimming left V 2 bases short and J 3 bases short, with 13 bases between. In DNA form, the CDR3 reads TGCGCCAGCAGCCAAACCCCTGGGGCGTACACCGGGGAGCTGTTTTTT. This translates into CASSQTPGAYTGELFF.

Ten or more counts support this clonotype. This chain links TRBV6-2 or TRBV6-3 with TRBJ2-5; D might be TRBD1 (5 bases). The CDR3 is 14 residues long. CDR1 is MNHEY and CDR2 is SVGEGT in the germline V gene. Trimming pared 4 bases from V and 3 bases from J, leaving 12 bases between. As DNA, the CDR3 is TGTGCCAGCAGTTCCTCCCCGACAGAAGAGACCCAGTACTTC. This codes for CASSSSPTEETQYF.

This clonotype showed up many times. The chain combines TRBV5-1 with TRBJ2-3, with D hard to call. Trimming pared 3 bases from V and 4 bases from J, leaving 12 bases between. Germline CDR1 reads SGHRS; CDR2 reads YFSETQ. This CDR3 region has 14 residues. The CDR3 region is CASSSSFVADTQYF. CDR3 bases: TGCGCCAGCAGCTCTAGTTTCGTGGCAGATACGCAGTATTTT.

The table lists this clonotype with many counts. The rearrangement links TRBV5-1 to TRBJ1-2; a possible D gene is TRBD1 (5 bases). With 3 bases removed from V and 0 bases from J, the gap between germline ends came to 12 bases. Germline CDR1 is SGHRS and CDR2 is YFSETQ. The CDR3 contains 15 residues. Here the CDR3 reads CASSSEPGANYGYTF. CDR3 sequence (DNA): TGCGCCAGCAGCTCCGAACCGGGGGCTAACTATGGCTACACCTTC.

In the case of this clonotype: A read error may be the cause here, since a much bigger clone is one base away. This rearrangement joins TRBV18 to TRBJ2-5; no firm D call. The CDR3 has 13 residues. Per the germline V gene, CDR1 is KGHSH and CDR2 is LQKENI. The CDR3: CAGSRLVSETQYF. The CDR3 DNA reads TGTGCCGGCTCACGACTGGTTTCGGAGACCCAGTACTTC.

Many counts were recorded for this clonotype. Written as DNA, the CDR3 is TGTGCCAGCAGCCCTATGGAAAGCGGGGGCGGGGAGACCCAGTACTTC. This sequence encodes CASSPMESGGGETQYF. The chain is built from TRBV7-2 and TRBJ2-5, with 8 bases matching TRBD2. Germline lookup yields CDR1 SGHTA and CDR2 FQGNSA. With 5 bases clipped from V and 5 bases from J, the junction kept 13 bases outside the gene matches. This CDR3 spans 16 amino acids.

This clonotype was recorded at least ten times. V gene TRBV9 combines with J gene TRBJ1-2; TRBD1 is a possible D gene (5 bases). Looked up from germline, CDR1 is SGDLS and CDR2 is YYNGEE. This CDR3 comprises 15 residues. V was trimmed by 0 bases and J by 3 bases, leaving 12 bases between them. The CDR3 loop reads CASSVGPGRDYGYTF. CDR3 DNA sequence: TGTGCCAGCAGCGTAGGACCAGGGAGAGACTATGGCTACACCTTC.

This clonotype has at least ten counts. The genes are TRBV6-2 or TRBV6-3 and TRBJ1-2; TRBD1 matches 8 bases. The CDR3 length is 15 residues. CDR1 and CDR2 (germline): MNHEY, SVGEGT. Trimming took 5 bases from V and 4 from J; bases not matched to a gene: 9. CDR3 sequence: CASSQSHGTGYGYTF. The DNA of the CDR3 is TGTGCCAGCAGTCAATCCCATGGGACAGGCTATGGCTACACCTTC.

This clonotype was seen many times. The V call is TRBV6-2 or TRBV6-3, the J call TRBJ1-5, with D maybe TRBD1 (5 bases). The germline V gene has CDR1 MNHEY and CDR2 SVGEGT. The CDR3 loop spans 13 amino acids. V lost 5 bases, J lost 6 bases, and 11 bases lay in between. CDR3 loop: CASSTTGGQPQHF. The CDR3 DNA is TGTGCCAGCAGTACGACTGGGGGTCAGCCCCAGCATTTT.

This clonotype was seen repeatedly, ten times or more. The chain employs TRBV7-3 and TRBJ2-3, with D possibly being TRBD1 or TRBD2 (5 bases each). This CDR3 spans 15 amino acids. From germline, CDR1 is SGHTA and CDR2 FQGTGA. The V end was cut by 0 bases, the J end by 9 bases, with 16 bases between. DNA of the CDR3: TGTGCCAGCAGCTTAACGTCAGCCTCACGGGACACGCAGTATTTT. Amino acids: CASSLTSASRDTQYF.

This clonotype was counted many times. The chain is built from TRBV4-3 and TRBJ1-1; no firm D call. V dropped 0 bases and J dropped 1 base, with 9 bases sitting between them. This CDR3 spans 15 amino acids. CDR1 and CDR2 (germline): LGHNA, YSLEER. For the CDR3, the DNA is TGCGCCAGCAGCCAAGAGAGGCAAGCGAACACTGAAGCTTTCTTT. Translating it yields CASSQERQANTEAFF.

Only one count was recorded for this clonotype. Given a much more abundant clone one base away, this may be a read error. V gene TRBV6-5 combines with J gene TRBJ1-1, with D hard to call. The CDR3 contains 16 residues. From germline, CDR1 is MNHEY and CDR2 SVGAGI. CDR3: CGSSYSRGIGNTEAFF. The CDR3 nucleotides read TGTGGCAGCAGTTACTCCCGGGGAATAGGGAACACTGAAGCTTTCTTT.

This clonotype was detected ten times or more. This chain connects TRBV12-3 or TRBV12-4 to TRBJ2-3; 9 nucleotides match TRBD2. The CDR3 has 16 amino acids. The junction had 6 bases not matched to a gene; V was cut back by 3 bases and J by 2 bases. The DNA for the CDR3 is TGTGCCAGCAGTTTCCTCAGCGGGGGGAACACAGATACGCAGTATTTT. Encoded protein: CASSFLSGGNTDTQYF.

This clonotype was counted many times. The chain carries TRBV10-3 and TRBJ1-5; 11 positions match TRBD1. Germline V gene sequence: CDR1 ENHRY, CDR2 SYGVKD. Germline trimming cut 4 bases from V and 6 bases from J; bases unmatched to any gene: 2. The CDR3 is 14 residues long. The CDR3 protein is CAISGDRGTQPQHF. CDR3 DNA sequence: TGTGCCATCAGTGGGGACAGGGGGACTCAGCCCCAGCATTTT.

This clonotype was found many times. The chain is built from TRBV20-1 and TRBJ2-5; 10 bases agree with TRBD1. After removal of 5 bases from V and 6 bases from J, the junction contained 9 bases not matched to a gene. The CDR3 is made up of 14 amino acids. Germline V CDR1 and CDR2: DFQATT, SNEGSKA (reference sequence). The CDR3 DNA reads TGCAGTGCTGGCCCGGGACAGGGGACAAAGACCCAGTACTTC. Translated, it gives CSAGPGQGTKTQYF.

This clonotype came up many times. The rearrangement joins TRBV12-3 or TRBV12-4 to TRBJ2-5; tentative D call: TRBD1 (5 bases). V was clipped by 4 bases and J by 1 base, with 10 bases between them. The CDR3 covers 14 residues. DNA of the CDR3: TGTGCCAGCAGTTCAGCGACAGTCCAAGAGACCCAGTACTTC. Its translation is CASSSATVQETQYF.

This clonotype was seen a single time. CDR3 in amino acids: CAIGGDYPSEQFF. Here the CDR3 DNA reads TGTGCCATCGGCGGAGACTATCCGAGTGAGCAGTTCTTC. V usage is TRBV5-8 and J usage is TRBJ2-1, with D possibly matching TRBD2 (5 bases). Trimming removed 9 bases from V and 9 bases from J, with 19 bases in between. The CDR3 is 13 residues long. Germline V gene sequence: CDR1 SGHTS, CDR2 YDEGEE.

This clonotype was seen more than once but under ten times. CDR3 sequence reads: CASSYPGLGDFSYNEQFF. In DNA form, the CDR3 reads TGTGCCAGCAGTTACCCGGGACTAGGCGATTTTTCCTACAATGAGCAGTTCTTC. The chain joins TRBV6-5 to TRBJ2-1, with 8 bases matching TRBD2. V shed 2 bases, J shed 1 base, and the junction held 10 bases outside the gene matches. Germline CDR1 MNHEY, CDR2 SVGAGI. CDR3 length equals 18 residues.

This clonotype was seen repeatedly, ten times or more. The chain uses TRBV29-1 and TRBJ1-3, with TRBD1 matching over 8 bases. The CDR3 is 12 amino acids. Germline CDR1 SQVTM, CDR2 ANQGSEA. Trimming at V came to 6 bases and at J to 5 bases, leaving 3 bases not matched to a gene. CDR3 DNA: TGCAGCGTGGGGACAGGTCGAAACACCATATATTTT. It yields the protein CSVGTGRNTIYF. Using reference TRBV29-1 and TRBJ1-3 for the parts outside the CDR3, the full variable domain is SAVISQKPSRDICQRGTSLTIQCQVDSQVTMMFWYRQQPGQSLTLIATANQGSEATYESGFVIDKFPISRPNLTFSTLTVSNMSPEDSSIYLCSVGTGRNTIYFGEGSWLTVV.

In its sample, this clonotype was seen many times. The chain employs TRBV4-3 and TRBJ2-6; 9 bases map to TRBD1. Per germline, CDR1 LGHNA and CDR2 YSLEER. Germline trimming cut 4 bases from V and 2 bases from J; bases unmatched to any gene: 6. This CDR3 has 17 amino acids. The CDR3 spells CASSPGTGRAGANVLTF. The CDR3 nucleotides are TGCGCCAGCAGCCCTGGGACAGGGAGGGCTGGGGCCAACGTCCTGACTTTC.

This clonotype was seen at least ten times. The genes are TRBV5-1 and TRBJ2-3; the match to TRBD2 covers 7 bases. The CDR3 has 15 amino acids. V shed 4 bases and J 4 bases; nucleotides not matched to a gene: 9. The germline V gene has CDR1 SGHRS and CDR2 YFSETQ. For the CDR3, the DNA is TGCGCCAGCAGCATCGGACTAGTAGGCCCAGATACGCAGTATTTT. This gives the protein CASSIGLVGPDTQYF.

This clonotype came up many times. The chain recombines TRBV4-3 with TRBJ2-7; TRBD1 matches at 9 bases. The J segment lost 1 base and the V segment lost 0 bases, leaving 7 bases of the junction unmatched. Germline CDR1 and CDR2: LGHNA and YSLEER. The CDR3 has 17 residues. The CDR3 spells CASSQEFFGQGSYEQYF. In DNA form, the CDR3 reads TGCGCCAGCAGCCAAGAATTTTTTGGACAGGGGTCCTACGAGCAGTACTTC.

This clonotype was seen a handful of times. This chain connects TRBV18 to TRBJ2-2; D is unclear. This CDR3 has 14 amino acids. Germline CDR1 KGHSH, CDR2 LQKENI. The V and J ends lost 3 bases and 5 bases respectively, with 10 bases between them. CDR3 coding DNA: TGTGCCAGCTCACCTTTCGACCAAACCGGGGAGCTGTTTTTT. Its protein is CASSPFDQTGELFF.

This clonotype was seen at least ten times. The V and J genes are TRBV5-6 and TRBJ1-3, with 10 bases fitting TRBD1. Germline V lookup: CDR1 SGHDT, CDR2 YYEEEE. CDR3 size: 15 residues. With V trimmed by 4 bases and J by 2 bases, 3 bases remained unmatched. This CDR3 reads CASSAGTGAGNTIYF. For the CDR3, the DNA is TGTGCCAGCAGCGCAGGGACAGGGGCTGGAAACACCATATATTTT.

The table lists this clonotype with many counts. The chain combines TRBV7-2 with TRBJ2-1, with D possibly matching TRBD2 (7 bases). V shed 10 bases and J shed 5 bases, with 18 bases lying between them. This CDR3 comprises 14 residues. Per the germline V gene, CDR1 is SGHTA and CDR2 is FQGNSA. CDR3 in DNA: TGTGCCACCATAGGGGGGGGCATAGACAATGAGCAGTTCTTC. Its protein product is CATIGGGIDNEQFF.

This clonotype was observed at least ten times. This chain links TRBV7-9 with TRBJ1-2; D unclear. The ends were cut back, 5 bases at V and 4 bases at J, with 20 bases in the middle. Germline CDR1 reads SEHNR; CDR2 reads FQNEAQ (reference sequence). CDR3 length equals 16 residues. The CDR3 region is CASSPTTAYPTYGYTF. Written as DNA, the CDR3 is TGTGCCAGCAGCCCGACGACGGCCTACCCAACCTATGGCTACACCTTC.

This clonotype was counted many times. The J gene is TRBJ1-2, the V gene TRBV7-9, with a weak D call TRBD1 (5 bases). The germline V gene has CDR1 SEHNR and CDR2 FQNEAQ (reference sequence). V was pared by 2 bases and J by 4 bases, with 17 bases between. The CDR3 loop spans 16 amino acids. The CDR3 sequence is CASSLPPTANLYGYTF. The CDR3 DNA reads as TGTGCCAGCAGCTTACCCCCGACAGCTAATCTCTATGGCTACACCTTC.

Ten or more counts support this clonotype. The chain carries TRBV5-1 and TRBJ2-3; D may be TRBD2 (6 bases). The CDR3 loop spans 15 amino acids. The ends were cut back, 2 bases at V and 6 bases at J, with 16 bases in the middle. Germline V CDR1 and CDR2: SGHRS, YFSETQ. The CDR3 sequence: CASSFRRPGEDTQYF. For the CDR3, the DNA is TGCGCCAGCAGCTTCCGCAGGCCGGGGGAGGATACGCAGTATTTT.

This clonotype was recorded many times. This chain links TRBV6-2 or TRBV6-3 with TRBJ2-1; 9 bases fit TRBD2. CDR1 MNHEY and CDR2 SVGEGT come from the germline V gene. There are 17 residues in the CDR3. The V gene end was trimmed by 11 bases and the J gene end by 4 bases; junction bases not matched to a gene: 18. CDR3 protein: CAQRGLAGPEEYNEQFF. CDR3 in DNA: TGTGCCCAAAGGGGGCTAGCGGGGCCTGAAGAATACAATGAGCAGTTCTTC.

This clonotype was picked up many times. The CDR3 DNA reads TGTGCCAGCAAGCAGGTCTCCTACGAGCAGTACTTC. Its translation is CASKQVSYEQYF. The rearrangement joins TRBV2 to TRBJ2-7; D remains unclear. Trimming took 7 bases from V and 0 from J, leaving 7 bases between them. There are 12 residues in the CDR3. Germline loops: CDR1 SNHLY, CDR2 FYNNEI.

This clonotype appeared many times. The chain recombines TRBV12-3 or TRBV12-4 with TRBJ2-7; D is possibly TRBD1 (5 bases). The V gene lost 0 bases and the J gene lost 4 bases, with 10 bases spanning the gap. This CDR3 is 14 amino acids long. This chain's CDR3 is CASSLAPQVYEQYF. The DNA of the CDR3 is TGTGCCAGCAGTTTAGCGCCACAGGTTTACGAGCAGTACTTC.